The entry that follows covers one TCR beta chain sequence. Antigen unknown. The table came from immunoSEQ multiplex PCR; TCRdb's copy has only in-frame clones and leaves some out. This table has 20,000 to 25,000 clones, about 83% appearing once. The data belong to a study of T cells in narcolepsy. Trimming took off 3 bases at V and 7 bases at J, with 7 bases between the two ends. The germline V gene has CDR1 LNHDA and CDR2 SQIVND (reference sequence). The CDR3 spans 12 residues. Overall study findings and caveats: Some memory CD4+ repertoires had no autoreactive clone sequences. Autoreactive HCRT-specific and TRIB2-specific clonotypes were marked in same-patient CSF-versus-blood CD4+ comparisons.

Sequencing was performed on CD45RA- memory CD4+ T cells from PBMCs. The rearrangement joins TRBV19 to TRBJ2-1; D is unclear. The clonotype was recovered from a human donor with narcolepsy. The CDR3 loop is CASSIGENEQFF. As DNA, the CDR3 is TGTGCCAGTAGTATTGGCGAAAATGAGCAGTTCTTC.